The source of this T cell receptor (beta chain) is a study of beta chain features in type 1 diabetes (dated by TCRdb to the late 2010s). Regarding the complete study: Patients and healthy donors did not differ in mean age, gender distribution, total cell number or subset yield. Naive and central memory subsets were obtained from all 30 or so donors, but regulatory and stem cell-like memory subsets were isolated from only 8 patients and roughly 8 healthy donors. In the study, TCRB repertoires of sorted circulating CD4+ T cell subsets from recently diagnosed type 1 diabetes patients were compared with those of matched healthy donors. A total of 85 million to 140 million sorted cells were examined across all samples, and a strong correlation was observed between cell number per subset and RNA yield.

The entire isolated RNA was reverse transcribed using the High Capacity cDNA Reverse Transcription Kit, and thus expressed TCRB transcripts were sequenced. For stem cell-like memory T cell samples, survey-depth immunoSEQ sequencing was used, averaging about 940,000 total reads per sample. After sorted cells were lysed in RLT buffer, RNA was extracted with DNase-treated RNeasy Micro or Mini kits, with the choice depending on cell number. To prevent cross-contamination, every cell subset was processed on its own, while patient and healthy donor samples were processed together. The immunoSEQ multiplex PCR was used to amplify TCRB sequences from cDNA, yielding 87-bp fragments that span the CDR3 region. The amplicons were sequenced using the Illumina HiSeq platform. The source study handled its data this way. Synthetic template baselines were used to correct PCR bias computationally, reads within Hamming distance 2 were collapsed together, and singletons that could not be merged were discarded. Reads were aligned against IMGT so that V, D and J genes, CDR3 length and insertions or deletions at six rearrangement sites could be assigned. Within each subset, clonotype counts were normalized to sorted cell number, after which true diversity and Gini coefficients were computed with the tcR R package. The overlap coefficient, calculated on TCRB nucleotide sequences, was used to quantify repertoire sharing. This is the immuneACCESS table as TCRdb keeps it, with only in-frame sequences that have V and J called. A part of the clones is gone; compared with another copy, unresolved V genes explain less than half, and the rest is unexplained. The V and J calls and clone size are taken from that table; D and trimming were inferred from the DNA. The sample table records 20,000 to 30,000 clones; almost 50% of these occur just once. The ten largest clones add up to 0.3% of the sample.

Based on the germline V gene, the CDR1 and CDR2 sequences are SGHAT and FQNNGV. Its CDR3 holds 15 amino acids, cysteine through phenylalanine. The only DNA kept is the CDR3, 45 bases in frame from the first base. On the study overall, not on this receptor specifically: Shorter templates might have been favored by PCR, but patient and control samples were amplified and corrected together, so both groups would have been affected equally by any skew. Because small numbers of individuals were included in the HLA sub-analyses, any influence of HLA type on TCRB rearrangement was left unresolved. Because cDNA was sequenced instead of genomic DNA, activated cells with high expression could be over-represented, although the groups did not differ in activation or CD3 levels. Naive, central memory and regulatory TCRB repertoires appeared to be more similar among patients than among healthy donors. At VDJ recombination sites, patients with type 1 diabetes made fewer insertions and deleted more nucleotides, a pattern implying thymic rearrangement abnormalities. Type 1 diabetes patients showed a moderate but significant shortening of TCRB CDR3 length in all four CD4+ subsets.

In the case of this clone: The target of this receptor is not known. An end of the junction differs from the germline gene, which may be a read error.

From each donor, a single peripheral blood sample of 90 to 150 mL on average was drawn into heparinised tubes. A BD FACSAria II was used to sort naive, central memory, regulatory and stem cell-like memory CD4+ T cells with a panel that included CD45RO, CCR7, CD25, CD127, CD95 and CD27. A purity above 95% was achieved for all sorted populations. PBMCs were isolated right away by Lymphoprep density gradient centrifugation and were stained directly, without culture. So that batch effects would be minimized, each experiment stained and sorted samples in pairs, pairing one healthy donor with one patient.

The chain uses TRBV11-2 and TRBJ2-5, and 7 bases in between align with TRBD1. The sequence derives from a man under 40 with type 1 diabetes. The specimen sequenced was stem cell memory CD4+ T cells from blood. The cell subset or site label of this sample denotes: stem cell-like memory CD4+ T cells. CDR3 reads: CASTLQQGSGETQYF. Here is the DNA: TGTGCCAGCACCTTACAACAGGGGTCTGGAGAGACCCAGTACTTC.